Included here is one T cell receptor beta chain sequence, with context. Antigen specificity is unknown. The data were taken from a study of shared clonotypes between healthy human individuals. Study outcomes and limitations: Investigators collected only blood, and repertoires in tissues likely differ. A handful of donors held 4.5% to 5% of naive CD4 clonotypes in common. Represented diversity, genetic and exposure-history alike, was limited by few donors.

Assay used: immunoSEQ multiplex PCR; TCRdb lists only in-frame clones, some missing. The sample records fewer than 1.4 million clones, around three quarters being singletons. The specimen sequenced was memory CD4+ T cells from PBMCs. Subset meaning: CD45RA-negative fraction. This sequence was found in a man in his late teens or twenties in good health. Some clones in this sample may be carry-over from other donors' samples.

The CDR3 reads CASSLADRNTGELFF. CDR3 sequence (DNA): TGTGCCAGCAGTTTGGCGGACAGAAACACCGGGGAGCTGTTTTTT. The chain has TRBV27 and TRBJ2-2, with a tentative D call TRBD1 (6 bases). Germline assignment: CDR1 MNHEY and CDR2 SMNVEV (reference sequence). Trimming pared 3 bases from V and 2 bases from J, leaving 10 bases between. There are 15 residues in the CDR3.